Sequencing of this T cell receptor (beta chain) was carried out in a study of CD8+CD57+ T cells in acquired aplastic anemia. The overall study: Isolated CD4+ and CD8+ cells, once sorted, yielded DNA averaging around 3.3 ug. An average of approximately 11 million reads for CD4+ cells was obtained from healthy donors.

Study observations and caveats: Patients were compared with controls for CD8+ Simpson's diversity, and no significant difference emerged. Patients and controls turned out to have roughly 30 CD8+ CDR3 sequences in common.

This clonotype was seen more than once but under ten times. Its target is not known. It was genomic DNA that served as the template for profiling TCR beta VDJ and CDR3. TCRdb re-analysed the reads in MiXCR, keeping a single row per CDR3 protein. Among about 170,000 distinct CDR3 sequences listed, just under 65% were seen once. CDR1 and CDR2 (germline): LNHNV, YYDKDF (reference sequence). This CDR3 is built from 16 residues. V lost 3 bases and J lost 5, with 17 bases in between. What was sequenced was sorted CD4+, CD8+, or CD8+CD57+ T cells (not recorded which) from PBMCs. The gene calls are TRBV15 and TRBJ2-1; D is tentatively TRBD1 or TRBD2 (5 bases each). The TCR comes from a human donor in good health. CDR3 nucleotides: TGTGCCACCAGCAGCCACGTCCGGGACCCTGACAATGAGCAGTTCTTC. This translates into CATSSHVRDPDNEQFF.